Listed below are T cell receptor beta chains from one sample, sequenced in a study of molecular identifiers for immune sequencing clone quantification. TCRdb independently ran MiXCR on the PCR reads; one entry per CDR3 protein. The repertoire includes around 470,000 distinct CDR3 sequences, about 26% of them detected once, and about 0.75% sits in the top ten. The sequencing input was naive CD8+ T cells from blood, with Jurkat cell RNA spiked in. All receptors derive from a human donor in good health. Some libraries in this study had Jurkat cell RNA spiked in. Both conserved end residues are part of each CDR3. The D gene is left open where the match is weak. Rows give clone size only sometimes, using once, few, many, or a class for an expanded clone.

>many|TRBV20-1|TRBD2|TRBJ2-2
CSAYLAVANTGELFF
TGCAGTGCTTATCTAGCGGTCGCGAACACCGGGGAGCTGTTTTTT
>few|TRBV12-3/TRBV12-4|TRBD1|TRBJ2-5
CASRMTGYQETQYF
TGTGCCAGCAGAATGACAGGGTACCAAGAGACCCAGTACTTC
>NA|TRBV4-1|TRBD2|TRBJ2-1
CASSQTIAGVRYEQFF
TGCGCCAGCAGCCAGACAATAGCGGGGGTCCGTTATGAGCAGTTCTTC
>few|TRBV27|NA|TRBJ2-2
CASSLLAGGLSTGELLF
TGTGCCAGCAGTTTACTTGCAGGGGGGTTAAGCACCGGGGAGCTGCTTTTT
>NA|TRBV20-1|NA|TRBJ1-1
CSAWDTFNGNTEAFF
TGCAGTGCCTGGGACACCTTTAATGGGAACACTGAAGCTTTCTTT
>NA|TRBV20-1|TRBD1|TRBJ2-2
CSVSPRGQYTGELFF
TGCAGTGTTAGCCCGAGGGGACAGTACACCGGGGAGCTGTTTTTT
>many|TRBV25-1|NA|TRBJ1-1
CASLLEGDTEAFF
TGTGCCAGCCTACTTGAAGGCGACACTGAAGCTTTCTTT
>many|TRBV12-3/TRBV12-4|NA|TRBJ1-1
CASSPGVTEAFF
TGTGCCAGCAGTCCAGGGGTCACTGAAGCTTTCTTT
>NA|TRBV19|TRBD2|TRBJ2-2
CASSGTSGVTAHTGELFF
TGTGCCAGTAGCGGGACTAGCGGGGTGACCGCGCACACCGGGGAGCTGTTTTTT
>many|TRBV7-9|NA|TRBJ1-5
CASSFSRGAGGSNQPQHF
TGTGCCAGCAGCTTTTCCCGGGGGGCCGGCGGAAGCAATCAGCCCCAGCATTTT
>many|TRBV7-6|NA|TRBJ2-5
CASSPPTETQYF
TGTGCCAGCAGCCCCCCAACAGAGACCCAGTACTTC
>NA|TRBV20-1|TRBD1|TRBJ1-5
CSARLRDRSYSNQPQHF
TGCAGTGCTAGACTTCGGGACAGGAGCTATAGCAATCAGCCCCAGCATTTT
>few|TRBV28|NA|TRBJ2-7
CASSSRGLLFYEQYF
TGTGCCAGCAGTTCCAGGGGTTTGCTATTCTACGAGCAGTACTTC
>few|TRBV6-5|NA|TRBJ2-3
CASSSSTMGDTQYF
TGTGCCAGCAGTTCATCGACTATGGGAGATACGCAGTATTTT
>many|TRBV6-5|NA|TRBJ2-1
CASSSLGPEGSYNEQFF
TGTGCCAGCAGTTCCCTCGGGCCCGAGGGGTCCTACAATGAGCAGTTCTTC
>many|TRBV29-1|NA|TRBJ2-3
CSGWGKPEDTDTQYF
TGCAGTGGATGGGGCAAACCAGAAGACACAGATACGCAGTATTTT
>many|TRBV7-9|NA|TRBJ1-4
CASSRSLYSNEKLFF
TGTGCCAGCAGCAGAAGCTTGTATTCGAATGAAAAACTGTTTTTT
>NA|TRBV11-2|TRBD1|TRBJ1-2
CASSPRDRELHGYTF
TGTGCCAGCAGCCCCCGGGACAGGGAGCTCCATGGCTACACCTTC
>many|TRBV6-5|TRBD1|TRBJ1-1
CASSSGGVTEAFF
TGTGCCAGCAGCTCAGGGGGCGTCACTGAAGCTTTCTTT
>many|TRBV27|TRBD2|TRBJ2-7
CASSFSGGSTYEQYF
TGTGCCAGCAGTTTTTCTGGCGGGAGTACCTACGAGCAGTACTTC
>few|TRBV12-3/TRBV12-4|TRBD1|TRBJ1-5
CASNTEGGFQPQHF
TGTGCCAGCAACACAGAAGGGGGCTTCCAGCCCCAGCATTTT
>few|TRBV20-1|NA|TRBJ1-1
CSAPRGTEAFF
TGCAGTGCCCCACGGGGGACTGAAGCTTTCTTT
>many|TRBV29-1|NA|TRBJ2-1
CSAIGREQFF
TGCAGCGCAATTGGGCGCGAGCAGTTCTTC
>NA|TRBV6-5|TRBD1|TRBJ2-7
CASSFRDRGHEQYF
TGTGCCAGCAGTTTCCGGGACAGAGGCCACGAGCAGTACTTC
>few|TRBV19|NA|TRBJ2-1
CASSIAPTPGNEQFF
TGTGCCAGTAGTATAGCCCCGACCCCCGGCAATGAGCAGTTCTTC
>few|TRBV3-1|TRBD1|TRBJ2-2
CASSQVIRTGSGTGELFF
TGTGCCAGCAGCCAAGTTATAAGGACAGGGTCGGGCACCGGGGAGCTGTTTTTT
>few|TRBV3-1|TRBD2|TRBJ2-2
CASSQEAIRDYSNTGELFF
TGTGCCAGCAGCCAAGAAGCCATTCGGGACTACTCGAACACCGGGGAGCTGTTTTTT
>NA|TRBV3-1|TRBD1|TRBJ1-2
CASSHPTTGEYGYTF
TGTGCCAGCAGCCATCCCACTACAGGGGAGTATGGCTACACCTTC
>NA|TRBV28|NA|TRBJ2-7
CTSMLAGAYEQYF
TGTACCAGCATGCTCGCAGGGGCCTACGAGCAGTACTTC
>NA|TRBV28|NA|TRBJ2-2
CASSFAQDVPTGTGELFF
TGTGCCAGCAGTTTCGCACAGGACGTGCCCACGGGCACCGGGGAGCTGTTTTTT
>many|TRBV9|NA|TRBJ1-4
CASSESLAGGKLFF
TGTGCCAGCAGCGAAAGCTTGGCCGGCGGAAAACTGTTTTTT
>NA|TRBV6-6|NA|TRBJ2-1
CASSYVRELGEQFF
TGTGCCAGCAGTTACGTACGGGAGCTAGGGGAGCAGTTCTTC
>NA|TRBV9|TRBD2|TRBJ2-5
CASSGGTSDPETQYF
TGTGCCAGCAGCGGCGGGACTAGCGATCCGGAGACCCAGTACTTC
>many|TRBV6-5|TRBD2|TRBJ2-7
CASSPYITGTSVYEQYF
TGTGCCAGCAGTCCTTACATTACCGGGACTAGTGTCTACGAGCAGTACTTC
>NA|TRBV21-1|NA|TRBJ2-7
CASSNVGRYEQYF
TGTGCCAGCAGCAATGTCGGGAGATACGAGCAGTACTTC
>NA|TRBV4-1|NA|TRBJ2-7
CASGQEEGSTYEQYF
TGCGCCAGCGGCCAAGAAGAGGGTAGCACCTACGAGCAGTACTTC
>NA|TRBV6-2/TRBV6-3|TRBD1|TRBJ1-6
CASSGQGVNSPLHF
TGTGCCAGCAGTGGACAGGGAGTCAATTCACCCCTCCACTTT
>many|TRBV28|NA|TRBJ1-1
CASSRGAEAFF
TGTGCCAGCAGCCGTGGGGCTGAAGCTTTCTTT